This TCR beta chain was obtained from a study of T cell repertoires in cytomegalovirus infection. At the level of the study: Shared public TCR beta signatures pointed to both CMV infection and a matching HLA type.

The CDR3 is 13 residues long. Between the trimmed V and J ends, which lost 3 bases and 3 bases, there was a span of 9 bases. Germline V gene data show CDR1 as MNHEY and CDR2 as SMNVEV (reference sequence). This clonotype was found a few times. Its antigen is currently unknown. Study-level findings and limits: There were HLA-C-restricted CMV-specific TCR beta clonotypes dominating the ex vivo response. Frequencies of public TCR beta families were cumulated, and this identified carriers of CMV plus the relevant HLA.

TCRdb independently ran MiXCR on the reads; one entry per CDR3 protein. The repertoire has 800,000 to 950,000 distinct CDR3 sequences, approximately 32% of them found once; the top ten carry around 12%. J is TRBJ2-7 and V is TRBV27; possible D gene TRBD2, 6 bases. This receptor was obtained from a human donor in good health (CMV status not recorded). Some clones in this sample may be carry-over from other donors' samples. This sample comprised cultured CD8+ T cells from PBMCs, obtained from culture after CMV antigen stimulation. The CDR3 is CASSFGRGYEQYF. The CDR3 bases are TGTGCCAGCAGTTTTGGGCGGGGCTACGAGCAGTACTTC.